This T cell receptor (beta chain) was identified during a study of blood T cell repertoires in COVID-19 (TCRdb year 2020). General notes on the study: Samples covering the acute and convalescent phases of COVID-19 were provided by collaborators in the United States, Italy and Spain. The material from the prospective study consisted of cDNA or gDNA derived from T cells, B-cell-depleted T cells, or PBMCs. Subjects who had been exposed to COVID-19, were actively infected with it, or had recovered from it provided the deeply sampled blood TCRbeta repertoires that made up the dataset. The repertoires were released in a freely available public database intended as a resource for research on the immune response to SARS-CoV-2. The samples were drawn from two sources: the first 160 participants of the ongoing ImmuneRACE study, and 1,000 to 1,500 subjects contributed by 6 global collaborators. A de-identified subject ID, COVID-19 status, age in years and sex were almost always included in the sample metadata. Where available, HLA class I and class II types were taken from metadata supplied by the sample provider and were not determined by assay-based typing. What the authors observed across the whole study: How much clinical and demographic metadata was included differed by source and by participant, and the metadata was provided uncurated.

The immunoSEQ Assay, a bias-controlled multiplex PCR, was used to amplify TCRbeta CDR3 regions from genomic DNA. The authors' pipeline ran thus. Nucleated cell counts per sample were estimated from amplification of reference gene primers within the assay. Sequence reads were collapsed and filtered to measure the absolute abundance of every unique TCRbeta CDR3 rearrangement. For each sample, productive Simpson clonality was calculated as the square root of Simpson's diversity index across productive rearrangements. Here the immuneACCESS table is served through TCRdb, limited to in-frame sequences with V and J called. Missing clones are a known gap in these copies; in checked studies unresolved V genes cover under half, and the rest lacks a known reason. V and J calls and clone size come straight from that table; D and trimming were deduced from the DNA. The sample includes about 100,000 clones, with approximately 90% observed a single time. The leading ten clones occupy 17% of the sample.

This clone came up a few times. The target of this receptor is not known. One base away there is no much larger clone; base qualities are not given. The CDR3, cysteine through phenylalanine, is 14 amino acids long. Only the CDR3 part of the read is kept: 42 bases, read in frame from the first base. Reading the germline V gene (reference sequence) gives CDR1 LNHDA and CDR2 SQIVND. V lost 5 bases and J lost 7 bases, and the count of bases not matched to a germline gene is 7. Whole blood was collected in K2EDTA tubes by collaborating institutions according to the institutions' own protocols. For TCRbeta analysis, collaborators shipped samples as frozen whole blood, isolated PBMCs, or DNA extracted from either of those sample types.

The rearranged segments are TRBV19 and TRBJ1-5; 8 central bases correspond to TRBD1. The sample consisted of peripheral blood. The TCR comes from a man between 50 and 59 years old with acute or convalescent COVID-19. The CDR3 is CASSYQGAGQPQHF. The base sequence is TGTGCCAGTAGTTATCAGGGGGCAGGGCAGCCCCAGCATTTT.